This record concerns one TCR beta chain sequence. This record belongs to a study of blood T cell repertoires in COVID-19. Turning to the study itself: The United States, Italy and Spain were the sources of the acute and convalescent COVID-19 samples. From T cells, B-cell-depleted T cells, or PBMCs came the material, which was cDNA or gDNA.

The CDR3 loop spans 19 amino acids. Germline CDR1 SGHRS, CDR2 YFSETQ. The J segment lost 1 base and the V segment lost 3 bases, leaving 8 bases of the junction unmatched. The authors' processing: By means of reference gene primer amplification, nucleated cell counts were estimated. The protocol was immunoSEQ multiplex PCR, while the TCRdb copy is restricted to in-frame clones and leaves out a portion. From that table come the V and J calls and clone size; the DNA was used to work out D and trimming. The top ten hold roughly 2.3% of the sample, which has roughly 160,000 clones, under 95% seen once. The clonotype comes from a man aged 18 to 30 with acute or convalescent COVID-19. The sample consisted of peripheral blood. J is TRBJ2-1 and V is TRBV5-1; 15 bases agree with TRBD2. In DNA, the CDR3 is TGCGCCAGCAGCTGGAACCCCGGGACTAGCGGGAGGTCCTACAATGAGCAGTTCTTC. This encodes CASSWNPGTSGRSYNEQFF.